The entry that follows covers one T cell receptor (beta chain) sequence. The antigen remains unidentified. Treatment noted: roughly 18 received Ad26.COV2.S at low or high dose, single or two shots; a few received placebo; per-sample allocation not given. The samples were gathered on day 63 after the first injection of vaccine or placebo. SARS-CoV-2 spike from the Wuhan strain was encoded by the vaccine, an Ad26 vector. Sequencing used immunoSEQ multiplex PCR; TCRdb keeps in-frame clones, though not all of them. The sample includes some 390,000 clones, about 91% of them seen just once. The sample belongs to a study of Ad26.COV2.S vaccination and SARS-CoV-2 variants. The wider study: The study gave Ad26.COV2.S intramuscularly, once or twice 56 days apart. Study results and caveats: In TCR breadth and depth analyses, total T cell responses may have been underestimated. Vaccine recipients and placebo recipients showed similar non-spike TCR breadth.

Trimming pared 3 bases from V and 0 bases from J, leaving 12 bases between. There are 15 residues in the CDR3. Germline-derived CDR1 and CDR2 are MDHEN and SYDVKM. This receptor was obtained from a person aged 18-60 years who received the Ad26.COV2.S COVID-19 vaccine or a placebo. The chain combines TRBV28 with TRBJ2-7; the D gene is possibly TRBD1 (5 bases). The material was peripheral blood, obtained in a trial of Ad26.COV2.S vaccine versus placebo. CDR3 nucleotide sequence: TGTGCCAGCAGTTTCTTGGGGCCGGTCTCCTACGAGCAGTACTTC. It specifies CASSFLGPVSYEQYF. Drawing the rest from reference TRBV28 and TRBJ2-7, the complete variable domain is DVKVTQSSRYLVKRTGEKVFLECVQDMDHENMFWYRQDPGLGLRLIYFSYDVKMKEKGDIPEGYSVSREKKERFSLILESASTNQTSMYLCASSFLGPVSYEQYFGPGTRLTVT.